These 32 T cell receptor beta chains originate from one sample sequenced in a study of T cell responses to AZD1222 COVID-19 vaccine. Data came from immunoSEQ multiplex PCR; TCRdb stores just in-frame clones and leaves some out. The data contain 90,000 to 150,000 clones, 75% to 90% of them seen just once; the ten biggest clones take up approximately 2.6%. The sample in question was peripheral blood, obtained 28 days after the second AZD1222 dose. The receptors were sampled from an adult who received the AZD1222 COVID-19 vaccine.

The rearrangement joins TRBV7-2 to TRBJ2-3, with 16 bases that match TRBD2. This CDR3 has 18 residues. Unmatched junction bases numbered 8, after V lost 3 bases and J lost 5 bases. Germline CDR1 and CDR2: SGHTA and FQGNSA. DNA of the CDR3: TGTGCCAGCAGCTTGGGACTAGCGGGGGGGCGGTGGAAAGATACGCAGTATTTT. This translates into CASSLGLAGGRWKDTQYF.

The J gene is TRBJ1-6, the V gene TRBV5-1, with a tentative D call TRBD1 (6 bases). CDR3 length equals 14 residues. CDR1 SGHRS and CDR2 YFSETQ come from the germline V gene. Between the trimmed V and J ends, which lost 5 bases and 9 bases, there was a span of 15 bases. CDR3 amino acids: CASRNQQGFSPLHF. The CDR3, as DNA: TGCGCCAGCAGAAATCAACAGGGTTTTTCACCCCTCCACTTT.

This chain connects TRBV18 to TRBJ1-1, with a tentative D call TRBD1 (6 bases). Germline loops: CDR1 KGHSH, CDR2 LQKENI. V was clipped by 1 base and J by 10 bases, with 19 bases between them. This CDR3 has 15 residues. The CDR3 is CASSPQKSGAVRAFF. CDR3 DNA: TGTGCCAGCTCACCACAGAAGTCAGGGGCAGTGCGAGCTTTCTTT.

This clone was counted a few times. The chain has TRBV9 and TRBJ1-3; tentatively, D is TRBD1 (5 bases). Germline-derived CDR1 and CDR2 are SGDLS and YYNGEE. The CDR3 consists of 16 residues. The V and J ends lost 4 bases and 1 base respectively, with 15 bases between them. As DNA, the CDR3 is TGTGCCAGCAGCTCGACGGGCGGGGCATCTGGAAACACCATATATTTT. This encodes CASSSTGGASGNTIYF.

The table lists this clone with a count of one. The chain joins TRBV4-1 to TRBJ2-2; maybe TRBD1 (7 bases). The CDR3 consists of 16 residues. Trimming left V 0 bases short and J 5 bases short, with 13 bases between. Germline V gene lookup returns CDR1 MGHRA and CDR2 YSYEKL. This CDR3 reads CASSQEGGQRTGELFF. DNA for the CDR3: TGCGCCAGCAGCCAAGAGGGGGGACAGAGAACCGGGGAGCTGTTTTTT.

The V call is TRBV9, the J call TRBJ1-4; D is unclear. Germline assignment: CDR1 SGDLS and CDR2 YYNGEE. The CDR3 has 16 residues. The V and J ends lost 0 bases and 5 bases respectively, with 14 bases between them. The CDR3 loop is CASSVAEGPPNEKLFF. The CDR3 region has the DNA TGTGCCAGCAGCGTAGCTGAAGGACCCCCGAATGAAAAACTGTTTTTT. Full variable domain (outside the CDR3, taken from reference TRBV9 and TRBJ1-4): DSGVTQTPKHLITATGQRVTLRCSPRSGDLSVYWYQQSLDQGLQFLIQYYNGEERAKGNILERFSAQQFPDLHSELNLSSLELGDSALYFCASSVAEGPPNEKLFFGSGTQLSVL.

The chain recombines TRBV9 with TRBJ2-7; TRBD1 might be the D (7 bases). This CDR3 has 13 amino acids. Germline CDR1 SGDLS, CDR2 YYNGEE. The V end was cut by 4 bases, the J end by 3 bases, with 11 bases between. In DNA form, the CDR3 reads TGTGCCAGCAGCCGACAGGGAGGCTACGAGCAGTACTTC. Translating it yields CASSRQGGYEQYF.

This chain uses TRBV5-1 with TRBJ2-1, with TRBD2 matching 11 bases. Germline CDR1 and CDR2: SGHRS and YFSETQ. Trimming cost V 5 bases and J 5 bases; bases outside gene matches: 12. The CDR3 runs 17 residues. This CDR3 reads CASSRELAGGPHNEQFF. CDR3 nucleotide sequence: TGCGCCAGCAGTCGGGAGCTAGCGGGGGGACCCCACAATGAGCAGTTCTTC.

The chain has TRBV18 and TRBJ1-2; D call uncertain. The CDR3 is 11 residues long. CDR1 KGHSH and CDR2 LQKENI come from the germline V gene. V was shortened by 6 bases and J by 4 bases, with 6 bases between the two germline ends. Written as DNA, the CDR3 is TGTGCCAGCTCCGACCGCTATGGCTACACCTTC. It codes for CASSDRYGYTF.

This clone was seen a handful of times. The chain combines TRBV6-2 or TRBV6-3 with TRBJ2-7, with 7 bases identical to TRBD1. Germline assignment: CDR1 MNHEY and CDR2 SVGEGT. CDR3 length: 14 amino acids. The V and J ends lost 5 bases and 3 bases, in that order; junction bases with no gene match: 7. In DNA form, the CDR3 reads TGTGCCAGCAGTACCCGGGGACAGTTCTACGAGCAGTACTTC. The encoded protein is CASSTRGQFYEQYF.

This clone occurred once. The gene calls are TRBV18 and TRBJ2-5; D tentatively reads TRBD1 or TRBD2 (5 bases each). V was clipped by 5 bases and J by 2 bases, with 9 bases between them. The CDR3 has 13 amino acids. Germline CDR1 KGHSH, CDR2 LQKENI. This CDR3 reads CASSGTLQETQYF. The CDR3 DNA is TGTGCCAGCTCAGGGACCTTACAAGAGACCCAGTACTTC.

This clone showed up just a few times. The J gene is TRBJ2-7, the V gene TRBV30; 13 nucleotides match TRBD2. The CDR3 has 17 amino acids. CDR1 and CDR2 from the germline V gene are GTSNPN and SVGIG (reference sequence). Trimming cost V 8 bases and J 5 bases; bases outside gene matches: 18. CDR3 nucleotides: TGTGCCCTGGAACCTTCCGGGACTAGCGGGGTTCGGGACGAGCAGTACTTC. Protein product: CALEPSGTSGVRDEQYF.

The chain recombines TRBV19 with TRBJ1-5; D gene unclear. The CDR3 is 14 residues long. Germline CDR1 and CDR2: LNHDA and SQIVND (reference sequence). Trimming stripped 3 bases from V and 2 bases from J, with 8 bases between. The CDR3 reads CASSIWVGNQPQHF. Written as DNA, the CDR3 is TGTGCCAGTAGTATTTGGGTGGGCAATCAGCCCCAGCATTTT. The full variable domain, with the rest looked up from reference TRBV19 and TRBJ1-5, is DGGITQSPKYLFRKEGQNVTLSCEQNLNHDAMYWYRQDPGQGLRLIYYSQIVNDFQKGDIAEGYSVSREKKESFPLTVTSAQKNPTAFYLCASSIWVGNQPQHFGDGTRLSIL.

V gene TRBV7-8 combines with J gene TRBJ1-6; D remains ambiguous. The CDR3 has 16 amino acids. V shed 1 base and J shed 0 bases, with 7 bases lying between them. Germline CDR1 is SGHVS and CDR2 is FQNEAQ. The DNA of the CDR3 is TGTGCCAGCAGCTTAGAGACGGGCTCCTATAATTCACCCCTCCACTTT. Protein product: CASSLETGSYNSPLHF.

This rearrangement joins TRBV5-8 to TRBJ2-7; the match to TRBD1 covers 9 bases. V lost 2 bases and J lost 4; bases outside the gene matches: 4. The CDR3 has 14 amino acids. CDR1 and CDR2 from the germline V gene are SGHTS and YDEGEE. The CDR3 coding sequence is TGTGCCAGCAGCTTCTCGACAGGGGGTTACGAGCAGTACTTC. Amino acids: CASSFSTGGYEQYF.

The V call is TRBV18, the J call TRBJ1-2; D perhaps matches TRBD1 (5 bases). The germline V gene has CDR1 KGHSH and CDR2 LQKENI. Trimming shortened V by 2 bases and J by 8 bases, and 18 bases separated the two germline ends. The CDR3 is made up of 15 amino acids. The CDR3 DNA reads TGTGCCAGCTCACCAGGTACAGGATCCCCACGGGGCTACACCTTC. It encodes CASSPGTGSPRGYTF.

The chain joins TRBV6-2 or TRBV6-3 to TRBJ2-1; no clear D gene. CDR3 length: 13 amino acids. Germline V gene sequence: CDR1 MNHEY, CDR2 SVGEGT. Trimming shortened V by 2 bases and J by 8 bases, and 10 bases separated the two germline ends. The CDR3 here is CASSYVEWHEQFF. The CDR3 nucleotides read TGTGCCAGCAGTTACGTCGAGTGGCATGAGCAGTTCTTC.

This chain uses TRBV5-1 with TRBJ2-6; possibly TRBD1 for D (6 bases). Trimming cost V 4 bases and J 1 base, with 15 bases left between them. This CDR3 has 17 residues. From germline, CDR1 is SGHRS and CDR2 YFSETQ. The CDR3 loop reads CASSRPQTGSGANVLTF. For the CDR3, the DNA is TGCGCCAGCAGCAGACCACAAACAGGGTCTGGGGCCAACGTCCTGACTTTC.

The chain carries TRBV7-2 and TRBJ2-5; TRBD2 is a possible D gene (6 bases). The CDR3 totals 16 residues. Germline CDR1 is SGHTA and CDR2 is FQGNSA. V lost 5 bases to trimming and J lost 4 bases, with 20 bases between them. CDR3 loop: CASSPFTGTLRETQYF. In DNA form, the CDR3 reads TGTGCCAGCAGCCCCTTCACCGGGACTCTGCGAGAGACCCAGTACTTC.

The chain links TRBV5-1 to TRBJ2-7, with D perhaps assigned TRBD1 or TRBD2 (5 bases each). This CDR3 is 14 amino acids long. The V gene lost 5 bases and the J gene lost 2 bases, with 14 bases spanning the gap. Germline loops: CDR1 SGHRS, CDR2 YFSETQ. The CDR3 region is CASRTGTTAYEQYF. The CDR3 nucleotides read TGCGCCAGCAGGACCGGGACGACAGCCTACGAGCAGTACTTC.

V is TRBV6-5 and J is TRBJ1-1; D is ambiguous. CDR3 length: 14 amino acids. V was pared by 4 bases and J by 1 base, with 10 bases between. Looked up from germline, CDR1 is MNHEY and CDR2 is SVGAGI. The DNA for the CDR3 is TGTGCCAGCAGTTTCCGGACGGGGAACACTGAAGCTTTCTTT. This sequence encodes CASSFRTGNTEAFF.

The sample holds a few counts of this clone. V and J are TRBV19 and TRBJ2-1; D remains unclear. The V gene's germline CDR1 is LNHDA and CDR2 SQIVND (reference sequence). The V gene lost 3 bases and the J gene lost 6 bases, with 9 bases spanning the gap. The CDR3 loop spans 13 amino acids. CDR3 loop: CASSILQLNEQFF. The CDR3 nucleotides are TGTGCCAGTAGTATTCTACAACTCAATGAGCAGTTCTTC.

This clone was seen once. The rearrangement joins TRBV19 to TRBJ1-6, with 7 nucleotides matching TRBD1. CDR1 is LNHDA, CDR2 SQIVND, per germline (reference sequence). This CDR3 comprises 14 residues. J gave up 10 bases and V 6 bases, and 9 bases lay outside the gene matches. The CDR3 is CASSLRQGGSPLHF. Written as DNA, the CDR3 is TGTGCCAGTAGCCTTCGACAGGGTGGCTCACCCCTCCACTTT.

The chain has TRBV6-4 and TRBJ1-5; D is perhaps TRBD1 (5 bases). V lost 5 bases and J lost 6, with 11 bases in between. CDR3 length equals 13 residues. The germline CDR1 and CDR2 sequences are MRHNA and SNTAGT. Here the CDR3 DNA reads TGTGCCAGCAGTCCGGACGGGGGTCAGCCCCAGCATTTT. Amino acids: CASSPDGGQPQHF.

The rearrangement joins TRBV28 to TRBJ1-4; 8 positions match TRBD1. This CDR3 contains 15 residues. Germline-derived CDR1 and CDR2 are MDHEN and SYDVKM. The trim removed 6 bases at V and 2 bases at J, leaving 5 bases unmatched. CDR3 nucleotides: TGTGCCAGCAGCGGATACAGGGGGACTAATGAAAAACTGTTTTTT. As protein: CASSGYRGTNEKLFF. Full variable domain (remainder filled in from reference TRBV28 and TRBJ1-4): DVKVTQSSRYLVKRTGEKVFLECVQDMDHENMFWYRQDPGLGLRLIYFSYDVKMKEKGDIPEGYSVSREKKERFSLILESASTNQTSMYLCASSGYRGTNEKLFFGSGTQLSVL.

The chain couples TRBV19 to TRBJ1-1, with a possible D match to TRBD1 (6 bases). Per the germline V gene, CDR1 is LNHDA and CDR2 is SQIVND (reference sequence). CDR3 length: 16 residues. V dropped 3 bases and J dropped 4 bases, with 18 bases sitting between them. The CDR3 reads CASSIAHTGRATEAFF. The CDR3 DNA follows: TGTGCCAGTAGTATCGCCCACACAGGGCGGGCCACTGAAGCTTTCTTT.

The CDR3 region has the DNA TGTGCCAGCAGTTATGGCCCAGTTTCAGGCACTGAAGCTTTCTTT. This gives the protein CASSYGPVSGTEAFF. The chain combines TRBV6-5 with TRBJ1-1; D unresolved. CDR1 MNHEY and CDR2 SVGAGI come from the germline V gene. V lost 3 bases and J 4 bases, leaving 15 bases between the germline ends. The CDR3 totals 15 residues.

The chain couples TRBV11-1 to TRBJ1-2, with D perhaps TRBD1 (6 bases). This CDR3 is built from 12 residues. V was pared by 5 bases and J by 4 bases, with 8 bases between. The V gene's germline CDR1 is SGHAT and CDR2 FQDESV (reference sequence). CDR3 nucleotides: TGTGCCAGCAGCCAAGGGGGCTATGGCTACACCTTC. Protein product: CASSQGGYGYTF.

The chain combines TRBV18 with TRBJ2-2; 7 nucleotides line up with TRBD2. Germline CDR1 KGHSH, CDR2 LQKENI. The V gene end was trimmed by 0 bases and the J gene end by 0 bases; junction bases not matched to a gene: 4. This CDR3 is 17 amino acids long. Here the CDR3 reads CASSPPTGGPNTGELFF. The CDR3 DNA reads TGTGCCAGCTCACCACCCACGGGGGGACCGAACACCGGGGAGCTGTTTTTT.

V is TRBV5-6 and J is TRBJ1-1; perhaps TRBD1 as D (5 bases). CDR3 length: 16 amino acids. Germline CDR1 SGHDT, CDR2 YYEEEE. Trimming stripped 4 bases from V and 0 bases from J, with 16 bases between. The DNA for the CDR3 is TGTGCCAGCAGCCGACTCGGCGGGGGGATGAACACTGAAGCTTTCTTT. This gives the protein CASSRLGGGMNTEAFF.

The chain employs TRBV7-2 and TRBJ1-2; D is uncertain. This CDR3 is 13 amino acids long. V was trimmed by 3 bases and J by 6 bases, leaving 11 bases between them. Per germline, CDR1 SGHTA and CDR2 FQGNSA. The CDR3 region has the DNA TGTGCCAGCAGCTTCCCAGGCCGGGATGGCTACACCTTC. Protein sequence: CASSFPGRDGYTF. The whole variable domain, filled in from reference TRBV7-2 and TRBJ1-2, reads GAGVSQSPSNKVTEKGKDVELRCDPISGHTALYWYRQSLGQGLEFLIYFQGNSAPDKSGLPSDRFSAERTGGSVSTLTIQRTQQEDSAVYLCASSFPGRDGYTFGSGTRLTVV.

The gene calls are TRBV2 and TRBJ2-1; D call uncertain. This CDR3 has 11 residues. Germline V gives CDR1 SNHLY, CDR2 FYNNEI. Trimming stripped 9 bases from V and 4 bases from J, with 7 bases between. CDR3 DNA sequence: TGTGCCAGTAACAGATACAATGAGCAGTTCTTC. Amino acid sequence: CASNRYNEQFF.